A selection of T cell receptor beta chains follows, all from one sample in a study of blood T cell repertoires in COVID-19. TCRdb's copy holds only in-frame clones and misses some; the assay was immunoSEQ multiplex PCR. The table lists roughly 90,000 clones, 75% to 85% of them singletons. Sequenced sample: peripheral blood. These TCRs come from a woman between 65 and 79 years old with acute or convalescent COVID-19. The CDR3 runs from the conserved cysteine through the conserved F or W. The D gene is left open where the match is weak. A clone size is listed for some rows: how often the clone was seen (once, few, many), or a class if it is expanded.

v_gene: TRBV29-1
d_gene: -
j_gene: TRBJ2-3
abundance: -
CDR3nt: TGCAGCGCCGAAGGGGCTACCACAGATACGCAGTATTTT
CDR3aa: CSAEGATTDTQYF

v_gene: TRBV5-1
d_gene: TRBD2
j_gene: TRBJ2-2
abundance: -
CDR3nt: TGCGCCAGCAGCCTCGGGATTAGCGGGAGGGCCTCCGGGGAGCTGTTTTTT
CDR3aa: CASSLGISGRASGELFF

v_gene: TRBV5-4
d_gene: TRBD1
j_gene: TRBJ2-7
abundance: -
CDR3nt: TGTGCCAGCAGCTTGGTTGGGCAGGGGGCGTTAGGGGAGCAGTACTTC
CDR3aa: CASSLVGQGALGEQYF

v_gene: TRBV5-1
d_gene: -
j_gene: TRBJ2-3
abundance: once
CDR3nt: TGCGCCAGCAGCGCGGAACTGGGTTCGGGCACAGATACGCAGTATTTT
CDR3aa: CASSAELGSGTDTQYF

v_gene: TRBV5-4
d_gene: TRBD1
j_gene: TRBJ1-1
abundance: -
CDR3nt: TGTGCCAGCAGCTTCCCCGGGACAGTGAACACTGAAGCTTTCTTT
CDR3aa: CASSFPGTVNTEAFF

v_gene: TRBV4-2
d_gene: TRBD2
j_gene: TRBJ2-5
abundance: once
CDR3nt: TGTGCCAGCAGCCAAAACTCGCGGGGGGGCCAGGAGACCCAGTACTTC
CDR3aa: CASSQNSRGGQETQYF

v_gene: TRBV10-3
d_gene: TRBD1
j_gene: TRBJ2-3
abundance: -
CDR3nt: TGTGCCATCAGTGAGTACGACAGGGCGTCCGATACGCAGTATTTT
CDR3aa: CAISEYDRASDTQYF

v_gene: TRBV6-5
d_gene: TRBD2
j_gene: TRBJ2-1
abundance: once
CDR3nt: TGTGCCAGCAGCCCATCCGGGACTAGCGGGAATGAGCAGTTCTTC
CDR3aa: CASSPSGTSGNEQFF

v_gene: TRBV10-3
d_gene: TRBD2
j_gene: TRBJ2-7
abundance: -
CDR3nt: TGTGCCATCAGTGAACTAGCGGGGGGCTACGAGCAGTACTTC
CDR3aa: CAISELAGGYEQYF

v_gene: TRBV19
d_gene: -
j_gene: TRBJ2-7
abundance: -
CDR3nt: TGTGCCAGTAGTATAGATCTAGGATACTCCTACGAGCAGTACTTC
CDR3aa: CASSIDLGYSYEQYF

v_gene: TRBV21-1
d_gene: -
j_gene: TRBJ2-7
abundance: few
CDR3nt: TGTGCCAGCAGCAAAGCGCGCTACGAGCAGTACTTC
CDR3aa: CASSKARYEQYF

v_gene: TRBV5-6
d_gene: -
j_gene: TRBJ1-6
abundance: -
CDR3nt: TGTGCCAGCAGCCCGCGAGGAGTTTACTATAATTCACCCCTCCACTTT
CDR3aa: CASSPRGVYYNSPLHF

v_gene: TRBV6-5
d_gene: TRBD2
j_gene: TRBJ2-5
abundance: -
CDR3nt: TGTGCCAGCAGTTGGACTAGCCAAGAGACCCAGTACTTC
CDR3aa: CASSWTSQETQYF

v_gene: TRBV10-3
d_gene: TRBD1
j_gene: TRBJ1-1
abundance: -
CDR3nt: TGTGCCATCAGAAGAGGGACAGGGGTAGACACTGAAGCTTTCTTT
CDR3aa: CAIRRGTGVDTEAFF

v_gene: TRBV10-3
d_gene: -
j_gene: TRBJ1-1
abundance: -
CDR3nt: TGTGCCACGTCCGGGGGGCCGAACACTGAAGCTTTCTTT
CDR3aa: CATSGGPNTEAFF

v_gene: TRBV1
d_gene: -
j_gene: TRBJ1-5
abundance: -
CDR3nt: -
CDR3aa: CTSSQYFCPGGCSNQPQHF

v_gene: TRBV6-5
d_gene: -
j_gene: TRBJ2-1
abundance: -
CDR3nt: TGTGCCAGCAACCCCATCGGAAGGGGCGAGCAGTTCTTC
CDR3aa: CASNPIGRGEQFF

v_gene: TRBV6-2/TRBV6-3
d_gene: TRBD1
j_gene: TRBJ2-2
abundance: -
CDR3nt: TGTGCCAGCAGTTACGGGACAGCGAACACCGGGGAGCTGTTTTTT
CDR3aa: CASSYGTANTGELFF

v_gene: TRBV28
d_gene: TRBD1
j_gene: TRBJ1-2
abundance: -
CDR3nt: TGTGCCAGCAGTTCCCCTGGGGGACAGGGGATAGGTGGCTACACCTTC
CDR3aa: CASSSPGGQGIGGYTF

v_gene: TRBV5-4
d_gene: TRBD1
j_gene: TRBJ1-2
abundance: -
CDR3nt: TGTGCCAGCAGCTCGACACTAGGGGACAGGGGGCCTCACACCTTC
CDR3aa: CASSSTLGDRGPHTF

v_gene: TRBV7-2
d_gene: -
j_gene: TRBJ2-2
abundance: -
CDR3nt: TGTGCCAGCAGCTTACCGTCCGGGGAGCTGTTTTTT
CDR3aa: CASSLPSGELFF

v_gene: TRBV7-6
d_gene: TRBD1
j_gene: TRBJ2-1
abundance: once
CDR3nt: TGTGCCAGCAGCCGGGACAGGGCTGACAAGAGGCAGTTCTTC
CDR3aa: CASSRDRADKRQFF

v_gene: TRBV7-3
d_gene: -
j_gene: TRBJ2-1
abundance: -
CDR3nt: TGTGCCAGCAGCTTAGAGGGGGTCTCCTACAATGAGCAGTTCTTC
CDR3aa: CASSLEGVSYNEQFF

v_gene: TRBV29-1
d_gene: -
j_gene: TRBJ2-7
abundance: -
CDR3nt: TGCAGCGTTGGGGGCAGTCCCTACGAGCAGTACTTC
CDR3aa: CSVGGSPYEQYF

v_gene: TRBV7-2
d_gene: TRBD2
j_gene: TRBJ2-2
abundance: few
CDR3nt: TGTGCCAGCAGCACCGTAGCGGGGGTCACCGGGGAGCTGTTTTTT
CDR3aa: CASSTVAGVTGELFF

v_gene: TRBV19
d_gene: -
j_gene: TRBJ2-1
abundance: -
CDR3nt: TGTGCCAGTAGTTTGGCAGGGGACCCATACAATGAGCAGTTCTTC
CDR3aa: CASSLAGDPYNEQFF

v_gene: TRBV25-1
d_gene: TRBD1
j_gene: TRBJ2-1
abundance: -
CDR3nt: TGTGCCAGCAGTGAACCCGGACAGGGGGCGAGCTCCTACAATGAGCAGTTCTTC
CDR3aa: CASSEPGQGASSYNEQFF

v_gene: TRBV21-1
d_gene: -
j_gene: TRBJ2-3
abundance: -
CDR3nt: TGTGCCAGCCCCGAAGAGGGGGGCTCTAGCGGGAGACCAGATACGCAGTATTTT
CDR3aa: CASPEEGGSSGRPDTQYF

v_gene: TRBV11-2
d_gene: TRBD2
j_gene: TRBJ2-5
abundance: -
CDR3nt: TGTGCCAGCAGCTTAGCGGGAGGGGAGGGAGAGACCCAGTACTTC
CDR3aa: CASSLAGGEGETQYF

v_gene: TRBV28
d_gene: TRBD1
j_gene: TRBJ2-5
abundance: -
CDR3nt: TGTGCCAGCAGTTTAATAGGGACAGGGGGCAAAGAGACCCAGTACTTC
CDR3aa: CASSLIGTGGKETQYF

v_gene: TRBV27
d_gene: TRBD1
j_gene: TRBJ1-6
abundance: -
CDR3nt: TGTGCCAGCAGTTCTCGGACAGGGGACGCTTCACCCCTCCACTTT
CDR3aa: CASSSRTGDASPLHF

v_gene: TRBV6-5
d_gene: -
j_gene: TRBJ2-2
abundance: -
CDR3nt: TGTGCCAGCAGCGCGTTACAGGAGAACACCGGGGAGCTGTTTTTT
CDR3aa: CASSALQENTGELFF

v_gene: TRBV5-4
d_gene: -
j_gene: TRBJ2-3
abundance: -
CDR3nt: TGTGCCAGCAGCAACTCCCTTAACACAGATACGCAGTATTTT
CDR3aa: CASSNSLNTDTQYF

v_gene: TRBV28
d_gene: TRBD2
j_gene: TRBJ2-5
abundance: few
CDR3nt: TGTGCCAGCAGTTTCCGCGGGGGTTGGGAGACCCAGTACTTC
CDR3aa: CASSFRGGWETQYF

v_gene: TRBV12-3/TRBV12-4
d_gene: -
j_gene: TRBJ1-5
abundance: -
CDR3nt: TGTGCCAGCTGGGGGGGATATCTAGGGCCCCAGCATTTT
CDR3aa: CASWGGYLGPQHF

v_gene: TRBV19
d_gene: -
j_gene: TRBJ1-5
abundance: -
CDR3nt: TGTGCCAGTAGTCTCTCACGGGGAGGGGTACGGAATCAGCCCCAGCATTTT
CDR3aa: CASSLSRGGVRNQPQHF

v_gene: TRBV5-4
d_gene: -
j_gene: TRBJ1-6
abundance: -
CDR3nt: TGTGCCAGCAGCCAAACGACGGGAGATCATTCACCCCTCCACTTT
CDR3aa: CASSQTTGDHSPLHF

v_gene: TRBV19
d_gene: TRBD1
j_gene: TRBJ1-5
abundance: -
CDR3nt: TGTGCCAGTAGTACCGGGACAGGGAGTCAGCCCCAGCATTTT
CDR3aa: CASSTGTGSQPQHF

v_gene: TRBV27
d_gene: -
j_gene: TRBJ1-5
abundance: medium-sized
CDR3nt: TGTGCCAGCAGTCCACAAAGGCCGGGGAACAATCAGCCCCAGCATTTT
CDR3aa: CASSPQRPGNNQPQHF

v_gene: TRBV7-6
d_gene: -
j_gene: TRBJ2-7
abundance: -
CDR3nt: TGTGCCAGCAGCTTAGCAGGTCAGGGTATCGAGCAGTACTTC
CDR3aa: CASSLAGQGIEQYF

v_gene: TRBV6-5
d_gene: TRBD2
j_gene: TRBJ2-1
abundance: -
CDR3nt: TGTGCCAGCCGGGGGGTGGGCGTGGTCGAGCAGTTCTTC
CDR3aa: CASRGVGVVEQFF

v_gene: TRBV28
d_gene: -
j_gene: TRBJ1-2
abundance: once
CDR3nt: TGTGCCAGCAGCATACACAGTTCTAACTATGGCTACACCTTC
CDR3aa: CASSIHSSNYGYTF

v_gene: TRBV28
d_gene: -
j_gene: TRBJ2-1
abundance: -
CDR3nt: TGTGCCAGCAGTTTGGGATCGGGGATTTACAATGAGCAGTTCTTC
CDR3aa: CASSLGSGIYNEQFF

v_gene: TRBV30
d_gene: -
j_gene: TRBJ1-6
abundance: -
CDR3nt: TGTGCCTGGAGAGTTACAGGGAGCTCCTATAATTCACCCCTCCACTTT
CDR3aa: CAWRVTGSSYNSPLHF